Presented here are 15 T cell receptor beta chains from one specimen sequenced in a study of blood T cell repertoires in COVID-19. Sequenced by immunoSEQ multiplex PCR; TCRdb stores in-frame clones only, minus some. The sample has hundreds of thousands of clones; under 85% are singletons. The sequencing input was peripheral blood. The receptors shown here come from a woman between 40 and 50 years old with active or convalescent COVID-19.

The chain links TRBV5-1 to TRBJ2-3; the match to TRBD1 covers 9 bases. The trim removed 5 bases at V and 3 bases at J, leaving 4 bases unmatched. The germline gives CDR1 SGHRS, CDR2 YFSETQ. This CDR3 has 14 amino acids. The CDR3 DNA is TGCGCCAGCAGGTGGGACAGGGAGACAGATACGCAGTATTTT. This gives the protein CASRWDRETDTQYF.

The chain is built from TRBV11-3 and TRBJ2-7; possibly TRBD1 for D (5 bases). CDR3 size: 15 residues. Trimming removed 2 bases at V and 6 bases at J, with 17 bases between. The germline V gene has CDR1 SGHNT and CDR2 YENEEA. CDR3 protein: CASSLLGTGAFEQYF. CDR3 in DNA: TGTGCCAGCAGCTTATTGGGTACAGGAGCGTTCGAGCAGTACTTC.

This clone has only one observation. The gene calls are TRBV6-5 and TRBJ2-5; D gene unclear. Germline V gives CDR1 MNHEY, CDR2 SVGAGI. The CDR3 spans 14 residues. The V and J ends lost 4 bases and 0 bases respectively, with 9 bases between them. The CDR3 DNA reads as TGTGCCAGCAGTTCGATTGACTACCAAGAGACCCAGTACTTC. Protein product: CASSSIDYQETQYF.

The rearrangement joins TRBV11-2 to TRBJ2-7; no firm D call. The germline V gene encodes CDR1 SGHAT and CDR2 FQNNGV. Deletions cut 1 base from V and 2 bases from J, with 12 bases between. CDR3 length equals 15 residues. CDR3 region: CASSLGPLDAYEQYF. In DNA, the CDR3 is TGTGCCAGCAGCTTAGGGCCCCTAGACGCCTACGAGCAGTACTTC.

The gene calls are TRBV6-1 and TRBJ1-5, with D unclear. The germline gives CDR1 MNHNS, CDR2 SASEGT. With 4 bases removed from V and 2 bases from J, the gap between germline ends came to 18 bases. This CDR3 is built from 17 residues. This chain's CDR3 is CASSGPRQMIGNQPQHF. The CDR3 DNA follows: TGTGCCAGCAGTGGGCCCCGACAAATGATCGGCAATCAGCCCCAGCATTTT.

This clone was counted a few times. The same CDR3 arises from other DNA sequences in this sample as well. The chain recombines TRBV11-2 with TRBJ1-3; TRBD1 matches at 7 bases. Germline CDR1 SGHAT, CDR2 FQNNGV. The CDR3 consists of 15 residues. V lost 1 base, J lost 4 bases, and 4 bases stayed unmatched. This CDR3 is CASSLGQGEGNTIYF. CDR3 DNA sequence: TGTGCCAGCAGCTTAGGGCAGGGGGAAGGAAACACCATATATTTT.

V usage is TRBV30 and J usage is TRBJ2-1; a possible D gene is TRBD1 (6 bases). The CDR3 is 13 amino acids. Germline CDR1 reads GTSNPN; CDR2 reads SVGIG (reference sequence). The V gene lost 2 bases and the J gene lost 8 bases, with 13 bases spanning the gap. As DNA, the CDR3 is TGTGCCTGGAGTAGAAGGGGGATCGATGAGCAGTTCTTC. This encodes CAWSRRGIDEQFF.

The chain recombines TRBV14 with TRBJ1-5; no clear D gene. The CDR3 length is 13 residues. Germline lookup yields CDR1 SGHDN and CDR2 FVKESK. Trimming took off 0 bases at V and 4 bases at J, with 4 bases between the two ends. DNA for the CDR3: TGTGCCAGCAGCCAAGACGCGAATCAGCCCCAGCATTTT. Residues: CASSQDANQPQHF. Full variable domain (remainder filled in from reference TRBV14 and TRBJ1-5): EAGVTQFPSHSVIEKGQTVTLRCDPISGHDNLYWYRRVMGKEIKFLLHFVKESKQDESGMPNNRFLAERTGGTYSTLKVQPAELEDSGVYFCASSQDANQPQHFGDGTRLSIL.

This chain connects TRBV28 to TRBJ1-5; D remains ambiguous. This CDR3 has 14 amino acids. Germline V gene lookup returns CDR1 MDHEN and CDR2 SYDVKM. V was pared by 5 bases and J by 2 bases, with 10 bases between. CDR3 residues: CASSPPPGNQPQHF. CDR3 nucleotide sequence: TGTGCCAGCAGTCCCCCTCCCGGCAATCAGCCCCAGCATTTT.

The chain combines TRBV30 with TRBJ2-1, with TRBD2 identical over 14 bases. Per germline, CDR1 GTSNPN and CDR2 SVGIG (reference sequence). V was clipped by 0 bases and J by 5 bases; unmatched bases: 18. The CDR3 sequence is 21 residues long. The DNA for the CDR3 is TGTGCCTGGAGTGTCCGGCCCGGGACTAGCGGGGGTCGGGGAATAAACAATGAGCAGTTCTTC. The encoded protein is CAWSVRPGTSGGRGINNEQFF.

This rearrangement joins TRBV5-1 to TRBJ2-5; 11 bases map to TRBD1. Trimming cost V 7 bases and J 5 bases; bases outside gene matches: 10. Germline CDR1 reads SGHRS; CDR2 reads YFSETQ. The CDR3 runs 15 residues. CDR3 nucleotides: TGCGCCAGCGACGACGGACAGGGGGCCAGGGAGACCCAGTACTTC. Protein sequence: CASDDGQGARETQYF. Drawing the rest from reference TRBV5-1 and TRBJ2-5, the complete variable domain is KAGVTQTPRYLIKTRGQQVTLSCSPISGHRSVSWYQQTPGQGLQFLFEYFSETQRNKGNFPGRFSGRQFSNSRSEMNVSTLELGDSALYLCASDDGQGARETQYFGPGTRLLVL.

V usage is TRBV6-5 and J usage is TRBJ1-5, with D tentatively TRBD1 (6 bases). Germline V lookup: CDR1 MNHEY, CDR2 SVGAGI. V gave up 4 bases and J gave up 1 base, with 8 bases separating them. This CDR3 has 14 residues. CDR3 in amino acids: CASSFQGSNQPQHF. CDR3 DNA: TGTGCCAGCAGTTTCCAGGGGAGCAATCAGCCCCAGCATTTT.

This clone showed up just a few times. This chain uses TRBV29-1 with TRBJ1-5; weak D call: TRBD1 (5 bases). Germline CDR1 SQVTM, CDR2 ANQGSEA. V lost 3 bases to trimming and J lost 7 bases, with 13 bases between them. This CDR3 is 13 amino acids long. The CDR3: CSVDQGAGQPQHF. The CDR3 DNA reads TGCAGCGTTGATCAGGGAGCGGGACAGCCCCAGCATTTT.

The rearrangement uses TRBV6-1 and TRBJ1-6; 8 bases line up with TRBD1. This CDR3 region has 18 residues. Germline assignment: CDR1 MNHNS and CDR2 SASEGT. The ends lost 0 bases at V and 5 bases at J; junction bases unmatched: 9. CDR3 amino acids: CASSEASGTGANNSPLHF. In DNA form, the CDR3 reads TGTGCCAGCAGTGAAGCATCTGGGACAGGTGCGAATAATTCACCCCTCCACTTT.

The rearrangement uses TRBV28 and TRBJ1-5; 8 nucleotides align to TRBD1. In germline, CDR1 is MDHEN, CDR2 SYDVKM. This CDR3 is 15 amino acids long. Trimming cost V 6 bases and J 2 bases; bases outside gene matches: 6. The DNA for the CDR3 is TGTGCCAGCAGAAACAGGGGGTCGGGCAATCAGCCCCAGCATTTT. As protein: CASRNRGSGNQPQHF.